Listed below are T cell receptor beta chains from one sample, sequenced in a study of blood T cell repertoires in COVID-19. Profiling relied on immunoSEQ multiplex PCR, and the TCRdb table lists in-frame clones only, not all of them. The repertoire has nearly 95,000 clones, less than 85% of them found once; the top ten carry around 4%. Specimen: peripheral blood. All receptors derive from a man between 65 and 85 years old with COVID-19, enrolled during active disease. Both conserved end residues are part of each CDR3. The D gene is left open where the match is weak. Size is omitted from some rows. Given values are once, few, many or a class for expanded clones.

CASSSFSNQPQHF,TGTGCCAGCAGTTCCTTTAGCAATCAGCCCCAGCATTTT,.,.,TRBJ1-5,TRBV6-2/TRBV6-3
CASSVPGHSYEQYF,TGTGCCAGCAGTGTACCGGGACACTCCTACGAGCAGTACTTC,.,.,TRBJ2-7,TRBV28
CASSLEDRVDEQFF,TGCGCCAGCAGCTTGGAGGACAGAGTAGATGAGCAGTTCTTC,.,.,TRBJ2-1,TRBV5-1
CASGAESTEAFF,TGTGCCAGCGGCGCGGAGAGCACTGAAGCTTTCTTT,.,.,TRBJ1-1,TRBV12-3/TRBV12-4
CASRDTGTKETQYF,TGTGCCAGCAGGGATACAGGGACGAAAGAGACCCAGTACTTC,.,.,TRBJ2-5,TRBV28
CASIPGTGGNYGYTF,TGTGCCAGCATTCCGGGGACAGGGGGGAACTATGGCTACACCTTC,TRBD1,.,TRBJ1-2,TRBV28
CASSFSDRAYGTQYF,TGTGCCAGCAGTTTTTCGGACAGGGCATATGGGACCCAGTACTTC,TRBD1,.,TRBJ2-5,TRBV28
CASSPLGGGGSYNEQFF,TGTGCCAGCAGCCCCCTTGGGGGAGGCGGTTCCTACAATGAGCAGTTCTTC,.,.,TRBJ2-1,TRBV7-2
CASSPPTQITQYF,TGTGCCAGCTCACCCCCAACACAGATAACGCAGTATTTT,.,.,TRBJ2-3,TRBV18
CASSRSGANVLTF,TGTGCCAGCAGTAGGAGTGGGGCCAACGTCCTGACTTTC,.,.,TRBJ2-6,TRBV6-2/TRBV6-3
CASSIGINYGYTF,TGTGCCAGTAGTATCGGGATCAACTATGGCTACACCTTC,.,.,TRBJ1-2,TRBV19
CASSVDTPQWTGELFF,TGTGCCAGCAGCGTAGACACGCCCCAATGGACCGGGGAGCTGTTTTTT,.,.,TRBJ2-2,TRBV9
CASSVRGGYNSPLHF,TGTGCCAGCAGCGTGCGGGGGGGCTATAATTCACCCCTCCACTTT,.,.,TRBJ1-6,TRBV5-8
CASSQDTASLSTDTQYF,TGTGCCAGCAGCCAAGATACGGCTAGCCTTAGCACAGATACGCAGTATTTT,.,.,TRBJ2-3,TRBV3-1/TRBV3-2
CAWSERGYQPQHF,TGTGCCTGGAGTGAAAGGGGGTATCAGCCCCAGCATTTT,.,.,TRBJ1-5,TRBV30
CASSIQQGSHEQYF,TGTGCCAGTAGTATCCAACAGGGGAGCCACGAGCAGTACTTC,TRBD1,many,TRBJ2-7,TRBV19
CASRPTGDSEAFF,TGCGCCAGCAGACCGACAGGGGACTCTGAAGCTTTCTTT,TRBD1,once,TRBJ1-1,TRBV10-2
CASSYSGLDRETFF,TGTGCCAGCAGTTACTCCGGTTTGGACAGGGAGACGTTCTTC,TRBD1,few,TRBJ2-1,TRBV6-5
CASSQAGTGAYEQYF,TGTGCCAGCAGCCAAGCAGGGACAGGGGCCTACGAGCAGTACTTC,TRBD1,.,TRBJ2-7,TRBV4-2
CASRGTGLFQPQHF,TGTGCCAGCAGGGGGACAGGGCTCTTCCAGCCCCAGCATTTT,TRBD1,.,TRBJ1-5,TRBV2
CASSPNQGYQPQHF,TGTGCCAGTAGCCCTAATCAGGGATATCAGCCCCAGCATTTT,.,.,TRBJ1-5,TRBV19
CASSIGTGISNQPQHF,TGCGCCAGCAGCATTGGGACAGGGATCAGCAATCAGCCCCAGCATTTT,TRBD1,.,TRBJ1-5,TRBV5-1
CASSLQGANTEAFF,TGTGCCAGCAGCCTACAGGGGGCGAACACTGAAGCTTTCTTT,TRBD1,.,TRBJ1-1,TRBV2
CAWSVKRGTGLPEKLFF,TGTGCCTGGAGTGTTAAGAGGGGGACAGGGCTGCCTGAAAAACTGTTTTTT,TRBD1,.,TRBJ1-4,TRBV30
CASSVRGETNEKLFF,TGTGCCAGCAGCGTCAGGGGAGAAACTAATGAAAAACTGTTTTTT,.,.,TRBJ1-4,TRBV9
CASSPPGQVRGEQFF,TGTGCCAGCTCACCTCCGGGACAGGTCCGAGGTGAGCAGTTCTTC,TRBD1,.,TRBJ2-1,TRBV18
CASSQRTGVDSYEQYF,TGCGCCAGCAGCCAACGGACGGGGGTAGATTCCTACGAGCAGTACTTC,.,.,TRBJ2-7,TRBV4-1
CASTNSARQSLGYTF,TGTGCCAGTACTAACTCCGCCCGACAGTCTCTCGGCTACACCTTC,.,.,TRBJ1-2,TRBV19
CASSLGQGNTEAFF,TGTGCCAGCAGCCTGGGACAGGGGAACACTGAAGCTTTCTTT,TRBD1,.,TRBJ1-1,TRBV11-3
CASSLSMGELFF,TGTGCCAGCAGCTTAAGTATGGGGGAGCTGTTTTTT,.,.,TRBJ2-2,TRBV7-3
CASGTAGVLNEKLFF,TGTGCCAGCGGAACGGCCGGGGTCCTTAATGAAAAACTGTTTTTT,.,.,TRBJ1-4,TRBV25-1
CASAIRDRPYEQYF,TGTGCCAGTGCAATTCGGGACAGGCCTTACGAGCAGTACTTC,TRBD1,.,TRBJ2-7,TRBV28
CASIYSGGNQPQHF,TGTGCCAGCATTTATAGCGGAGGCAATCAGCCCCAGCATTTT,.,.,TRBJ1-5,TRBV28
CASSIRRNRNEKLFF,TGTGCCAGTAGTATACGGCGGAATCGTAATGAAAAACTGTTTTTT,.,few,TRBJ1-4,TRBV19
CASSYFSQGINSPLHF,TGTGCCAGCAGCTACTTCTCCCAGGGTATTAATTCACCCCTCCACTTT,.,.,TRBJ1-6,TRBV6-5
CASSLPSSQAGGQFEQYF,TGTGCCAGCAGCTTACCTAGCAGCCAAGCGGGAGGGCAATTCGAGCAGTACTTC,TRBD2,.,TRBJ2-7,TRBV7-9
CASTTPYYGYTF,TGTGCCAGCACCACTCCGTACTATGGCTACACCTTC,.,.,TRBJ1-2,TRBV28
CASSLKTGGNYGYTF,TGTGCCAGCAGCTTAAAGACAGGGGGAAACTATGGCTACACCTTC,TRBD1,.,TRBJ1-2,TRBV11-2
CASSSPGQGATGELFF,TGTGCCAGCAGTTCTCCTGGACAGGGGGCTACCGGGGAGCTGTTTTTT,TRBD1,.,TRBJ2-2,TRBV6-5
CASSVRGGEAFF,TGTGCCAGTAGTGTTCGAGGGGGTGAAGCTTTCTTT,.,.,TRBJ1-1,TRBV19
CATSGFAGLAGGPSTGELFF,TGTGCCACCAGTGGTTTTGCGGGACTAGCGGGAGGGCCGAGCACCGGGGAGCTGTTTTTT,TRBD2,few,TRBJ2-2,TRBV24-1
CASSPTPQGYETQYF,TGTGCCAGTAGTCCTACCCCACAGGGATACGAGACCCAGTACTTC,.,.,TRBJ2-5,TRBV19
CASSYLQGNTEAFF,TGTGCCAGCAGTTACTTGCAGGGGAACACTGAAGCTTTCTTT,.,few,TRBJ1-1,TRBV6-5
CASRKGPRQDAGYTF,TGTGCCAGCAGGAAGGGGCCTAGACAGGATGCTGGCTACACCTTC,.,.,TRBJ1-2,TRBV2
CASSFSFRGSTDTQYF,TGTGCCAGCAGTTTTAGTTTCAGGGGGAGCACAGATACGCAGTATTTT,TRBD1,few,TRBJ2-3,TRBV6-2/TRBV6-3
CASSPTPFYEQYF,TGTGCCAGCAGCCCTACCCCCTTCTACGAGCAGTACTTC,.,.,TRBJ2-7,TRBV11-2
CASSQDPGGEQFF,TGTGCCAGCTCCCAAGACCCTGGAGGTGAGCAGTTCTTC,.,many,TRBJ2-1,TRBV18